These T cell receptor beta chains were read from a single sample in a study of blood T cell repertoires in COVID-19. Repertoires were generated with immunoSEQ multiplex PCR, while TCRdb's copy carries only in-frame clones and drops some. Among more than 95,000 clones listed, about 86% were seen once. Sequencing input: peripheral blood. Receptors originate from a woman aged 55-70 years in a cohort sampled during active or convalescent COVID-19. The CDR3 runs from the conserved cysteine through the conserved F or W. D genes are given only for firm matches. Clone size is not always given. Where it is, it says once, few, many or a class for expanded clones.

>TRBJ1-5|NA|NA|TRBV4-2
CASSQGTDSNQPQHF
TGTGCCAGCAGCCAAGGGACAGATAGCAATCAGCCCCAGCATTTT
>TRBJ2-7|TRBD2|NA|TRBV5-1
CASSQGGVIYYEQYF
TGCGCCAGCAGTCAGGGAGGGGTGATATACTACGAGCAGTACTTC
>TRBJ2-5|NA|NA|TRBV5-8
CASSLPGTSETQYF
TGTGCCAGCAGCTTGCCTGGCACCTCGGAGACCCAGTACTTC
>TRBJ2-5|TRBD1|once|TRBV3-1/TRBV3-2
CASSLSDRGLGYQETQYF
TGTGCCAGCAGCCTATCGGACAGGGGGCTTGGGTACCAAGAGACCCAGTACTTC
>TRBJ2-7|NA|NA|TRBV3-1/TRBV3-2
CASSQGRAGRYEQYF
TGTGCCAGCAGCCAAGGAAGAGCGGGCCGGTACGAGCAGTACTTC
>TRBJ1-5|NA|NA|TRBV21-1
CGGGRGHQPQHF
TGTGGTGGAGGCAGGGGGCATCAGCCCCAGCATTTT
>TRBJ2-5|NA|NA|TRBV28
CASSFRPGGQETQYF
TGTGCCAGCAGTTTTCGCCCCGGGGGACAAGAGACCCAGTACTTC
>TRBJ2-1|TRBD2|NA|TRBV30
CAWSVGSGAYNEQFF
TGTGCCTGGAGTGTCGGTAGCGGGGCCTACAATGAGCAGTTCTTC
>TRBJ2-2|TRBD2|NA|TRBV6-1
CASSESGAPLSGELFF
TGTGCCAGCAGTGAAAGCGGGGCCCCTTTGTCCGGGGAGCTGTTTTTT
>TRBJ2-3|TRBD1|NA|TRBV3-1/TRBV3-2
CASSPGQSTLGTDTQYF
TGTGCCAGCAGCCCGGGACAGTCGACCCTCGGGACAGATACGCAGTATTTT
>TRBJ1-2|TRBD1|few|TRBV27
CASKPTGSAGGYTF
TGTGCCAGCAAACCGACAGGGTCGGCGGGTGGCTACACCTTC
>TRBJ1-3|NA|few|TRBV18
CASSPTGGRGMYSGNTIYF
TGTGCCAGCTCACCAACCGGAGGCCGGGGGATGTACTCTGGAAACACCATATATTTT
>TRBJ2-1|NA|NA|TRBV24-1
CATSEEYNEQFF
TGTGCCACCAGTGAAGAGTACAATGAGCAGTTCTTC
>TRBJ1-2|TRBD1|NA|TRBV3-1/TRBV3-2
CASSQGTENYGYTF
TGTGCCAGCAGCCAGGGGACAGAAAACTATGGCTACACCTTC
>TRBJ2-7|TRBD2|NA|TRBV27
CASSQGLAGNYEQYF
TGTGCCAGCAGCCAGGGACTAGCGGGGAATTACGAGCAGTACTTC
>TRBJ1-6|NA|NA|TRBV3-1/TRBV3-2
CASSQGEGHNSPLHF
TGTGCCAGCAGCCAAGGGGAGGGGCATAATTCACCCCTCCACTTT
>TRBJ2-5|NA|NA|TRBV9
CASSVNSGQETQYF
TGTGCCAGCAGCGTAAATAGCGGCCAAGAGACCCAGTACTTC
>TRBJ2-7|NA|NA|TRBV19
CASSIMGAGEQYF
TGTGCCAGTAGTATAATGGGGGCAGGCGAGCAGTACTTC
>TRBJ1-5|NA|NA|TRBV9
CASSPVGGQPQHF
TGTGCCAGCAGCCCCGTAGGGGGTCAGCCCCAGCATTTT
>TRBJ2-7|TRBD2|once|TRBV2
CASSGGPVYEQYF
TGTGCCAGCTCGGGAGGCCCAGTCTACGAGCAGTACTTC
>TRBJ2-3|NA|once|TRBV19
CASSINGPPTTDTQYF
TGTGCCAGTAGTATCAATGGGCCGCCCACCACAGATACGCAGTATTTT
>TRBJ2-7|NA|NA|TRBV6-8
CASSYSTRSCDYEQYF
TGTGCCAGCAGTTACTCGACTCGCTCTTGTGACTACGAGCAGTACTTC
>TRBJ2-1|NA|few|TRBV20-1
CREGRGDEQFF
TGCAGGGAAGGCAGGGGAGATGAGCAGTTCTTC
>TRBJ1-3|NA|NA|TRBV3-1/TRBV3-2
CASSSLDLGAAGNTIYF
TGTGCCAGCAGCTCTCTCGATCTGGGAGCAGCCGGAAACACCATATATTTT
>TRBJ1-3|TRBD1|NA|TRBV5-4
CAGVTQGQNTIYF
TGTGCCGGAGTGACGCAGGGACAGAACACCATATATTTT
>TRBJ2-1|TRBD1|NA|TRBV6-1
CASSENRGLGEQFF
TGTGCCAGCAGTGAAAACAGGGGGTTAGGTGAGCAGTTCTTC
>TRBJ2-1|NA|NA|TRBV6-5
CASTLGGTAYNEQFF
TGTGCCAGCACCCTAGGAGGTACAGCCTACAATGAGCAGTTCTTC
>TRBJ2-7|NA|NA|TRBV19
CASSMNLRATAYEQYF
TGTGCCAGTAGTATGAATTTACGAGCGACCGCCTACGAGCAGTACTTC
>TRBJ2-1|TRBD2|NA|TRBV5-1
CASSLLGGDEQFF
TGCGCCAGCAGCTTGTTGGGAGGGGATGAGCAGTTCTTC
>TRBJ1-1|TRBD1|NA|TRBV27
CATARDRGANLNTEAFF
TGTGCCACCGCAAGGGACAGGGGGGCCAACTTGAACACTGAAGCTTTCTTT
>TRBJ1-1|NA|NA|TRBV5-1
CASSLFGPPDTEAFF
TGCGCCAGCAGCTTGTTTGGCCCCCCCGACACTGAAGCTTTCTTT
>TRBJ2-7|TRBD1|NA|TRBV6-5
CASSTTHRGIYEQYF
TGTGCCAGCAGTACGACTCACAGGGGAATCTACGAGCAGTACTTC
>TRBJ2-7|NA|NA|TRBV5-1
CASRNMDEQYF
TGCGCCAGCAGAAACATGGACGAGCAGTACTTC
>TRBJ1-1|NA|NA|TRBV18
CASSLGNRNTEAFF
TGTGCCAGCTCACTCGGAAACAGGAACACTGAAGCTTTCTTT
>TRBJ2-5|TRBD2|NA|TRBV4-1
CASSLRGLAVQETQYF
TGCGCCAGCAGCCTTCGAGGACTAGCGGTACAAGAGACCCAGTACTTC
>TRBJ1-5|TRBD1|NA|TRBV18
CASHGQGDYQPQHF
TGTGCCAGCCACGGACAGGGGGATTATCAGCCCCAGCATTTT
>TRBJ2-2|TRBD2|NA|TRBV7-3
CASSLTSGIGELFF
TGTGCCAGCAGCTTAACTAGCGGGATCGGGGAGCTGTTTTTT
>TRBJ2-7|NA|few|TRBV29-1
CSVSTSSYEQYF
TGCAGCGTTAGTACCAGCTCCTACGAGCAGTACTTC
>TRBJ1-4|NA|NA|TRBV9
CASSVVADSANEKLFF
TGTGCCAGCAGCGTAGTCGCGGACAGTGCTAATGAAAAACTGTTTTTT
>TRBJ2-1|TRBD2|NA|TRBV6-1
CASSEELAGNEQFF
TGTGCCAGCAGTGAGGAGCTAGCGGGAAATGAGCAGTTCTTC
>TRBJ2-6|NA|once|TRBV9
CASSVGGLGANVLTF
TGTGCCAGCAGCGTAGGTGGGCTTGGGGCCAACGTCCTGACTTTC
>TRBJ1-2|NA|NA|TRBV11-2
CASSLDEGFRRGYGSGYTF
TGTGCCAGCAGCTTAGATGAGGGATTTCGCAGGGGCTACGGTAGCGGCTACACCTTC
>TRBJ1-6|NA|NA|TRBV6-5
CASSSRGNNSPLHF
TGTGCCAGCAGTTCCCGGGGTAATAATTCACCCCTCCACTTT
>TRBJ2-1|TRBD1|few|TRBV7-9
CASSGDRDFNNEQFF
TGTGCCAGCAGCGGAGACAGGGATTTTAACAATGAGCAGTTCTTC